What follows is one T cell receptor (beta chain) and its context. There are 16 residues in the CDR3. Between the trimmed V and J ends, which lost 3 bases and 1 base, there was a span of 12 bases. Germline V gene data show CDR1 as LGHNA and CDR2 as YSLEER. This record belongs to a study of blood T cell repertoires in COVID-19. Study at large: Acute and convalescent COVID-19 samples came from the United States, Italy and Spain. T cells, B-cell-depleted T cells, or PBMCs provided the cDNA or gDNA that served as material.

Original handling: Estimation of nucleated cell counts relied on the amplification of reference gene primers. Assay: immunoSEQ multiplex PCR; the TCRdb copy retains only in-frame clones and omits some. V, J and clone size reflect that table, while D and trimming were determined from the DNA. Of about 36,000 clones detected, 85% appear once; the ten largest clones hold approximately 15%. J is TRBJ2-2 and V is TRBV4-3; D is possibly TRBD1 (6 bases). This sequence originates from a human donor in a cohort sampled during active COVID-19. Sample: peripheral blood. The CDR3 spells CASSHAQDRNTGELFF. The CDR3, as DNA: TGCGCCAGCAGCCATGCCCAGGACAGGAACACCGGGGAGCTGTTTTTT.